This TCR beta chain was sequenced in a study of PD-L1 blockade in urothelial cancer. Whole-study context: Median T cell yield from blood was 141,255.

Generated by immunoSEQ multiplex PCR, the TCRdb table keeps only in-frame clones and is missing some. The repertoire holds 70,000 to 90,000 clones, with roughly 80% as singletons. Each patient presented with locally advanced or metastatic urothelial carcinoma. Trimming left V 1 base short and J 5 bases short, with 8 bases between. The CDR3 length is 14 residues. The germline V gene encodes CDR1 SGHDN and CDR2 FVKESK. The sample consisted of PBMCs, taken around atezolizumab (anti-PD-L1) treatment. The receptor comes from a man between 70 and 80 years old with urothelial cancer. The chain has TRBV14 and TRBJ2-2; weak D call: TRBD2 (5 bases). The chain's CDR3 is CASSQGRGTGELFF. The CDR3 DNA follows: TGTGCCAGCAGCCAAGGTCGGGGTACCGGGGAGCTGTTTTTT.